The sequence of this TCR beta chain was determined in a study of blood T cell repertoires in COVID-19 (dated by TCRdb to the early 2020s). As for the study more broadly: Collaborator samples came from the United States, Italy and Spain and covered acute and convalescent phases of COVID-19. The prospective study material was composed of cDNA or gDNA derived from T cells, B-cell-depleted T cells, or PBMCs. The samples were drawn from two sources: the first 160 participants of the ongoing ImmuneRACE study, and 1,200 or so subjects contributed by 6 global collaborators. The repertoires were released in a freely available public database meant as a resource for research on the immune response to SARS-CoV-2. Deeply sampled blood TCRbeta repertoires from subjects exposed to, actively infected with, or recovered from COVID-19 were included in the dataset. The sample metadata nearly always contained a de-identified subject ID, COVID-19 status, age in years and sex. HLA class I and class II types, where available, came from metadata supplied by the sample provider rather than from assay-based typing.

TCRbeta CDR3 regions were amplified from genomic DNA using the immunoSEQ Assay, a bias-controlled multiplex PCR. On the authors' methods: The number of nucleated cells in each sample was estimated from the amplification of reference gene primers within the assay. To quantify the absolute abundance of each unique TCRbeta CDR3 rearrangement, sequence reads were collapsed and filtered. Productive Simpson clonality was computed per sample as the square root of Simpson's diversity index over productive rearrangements. Drawn from immuneACCESS, this table holds only the in-frame rearrangements with V and J called that TCRdb kept. Clones are partly lost; checked studies trace under half to an unresolved V gene and leave the rest unexplained. D and trimming come from the DNA, and the V and J calls and clone size come from that table. Across this sample there are under 300,000 clones, with nearly 85% seen only once. 5.5% of the sample rests with the top ten.

As regards this clone: The specificity of this receptor is unknown. No base qualities exist here, and no much larger clone lies one base off it.

Each collaborating institution followed its own protocols to collect whole blood in K2EDTA tubes. For TCRbeta analysis, collaborators shipped samples in one of three forms: frozen whole blood, isolated PBMCs, or DNA extracted from either of those sample types. CDR1 and CDR2 were assigned from the germline V gene as SGHRS and YFSETQ. The CDR3, cysteine through phenylalanine, is 16 amino acids long. Only CDR3 DNA is held: 48 bases, read in frame from base 1. Cut back by 5 bases and 3 bases, the V and J ends lie 18 bases apart. What the authors observed across the whole study: The quantity of clinical and demographic metadata differed by source and by participant and was supplied without curation.

Rearrangement joined TRBV5-1 to TRBJ2-1, with TRBD2 tentatively as D gene (5 bases match). This clonotype was obtained from a human donor in a cohort sampled during active COVID-19. The sample consisted of peripheral blood. The DNA is TGCGCCAGCAGACGAAACACCGAGCGGAGCTACAATGAGCAGTTCTTC. Translated, it gives CASRRNTERSYNEQFF.